This TCR beta chain appears in the sequencing data of a study of cytomegalovirus exposure and HLA in healthy donors (dated by TCRdb to about 2017). With regard to the full study: According to an earlier analysis of 550 to 700 of the donors, 150 million to 200 million T cells yielded roughly 110 million unique TCR beta sequences and 250 to 350 Gb of sequence data. About 300 gigabases of sequencing data and 91 million or so unique TCR sequences made up an early release that covered several hundred HLA-typed donors. The genetic ancestry cluster associated with self-reported Caucasian donors included approximately 85% of the roughly 360 genotyped donors. The study aimed to test whether signatures of past pathogen exposure could be identified by cataloging public T cell receptors. Using immunosequencing, the study profiled T cell repertoires from approximately 700 subjects and related those repertoires to cytomegalovirus serostatus. In addition to the first cohort of around 670 subjects, a separate validation cohort of approximately 120 different subjects was used. The study combined high-throughput TCR immunosequencing, statistical association of individual TCRs with disease status, and machine learning to predict cytomegalovirus infection status. A later analysis re-examined previously published TCR beta repertoires from roughly 650 donors and added high-resolution HLA genotyping to investigate patterns of TCR occurrence. The later analysis used no new phenotypic data to find candidate immune exposures, relying instead on TCR beta sequences and their occurrence across donors. An earlier analysis of fewer than 750 of the donors used high-throughput TCR beta sequencing to judge whether each TCR beta V gene segment behaved as functional or pseudogenic. Donor age, sex, ethnicity and CMV serostatus were compiled alongside the repertoire data. In a later genetic analysis, genome-wide SNP genotypes for about three fifths of the roughly 670 donors were used, and that subset was treated as a discovery cohort. All discovery cohort repertoires had been generated using a single sequencing platform. Both class I and class II loci were covered by HLA typing, at four-digit resolution. The number of typed donors differed by locus: roughly 629-630 for A, B, C, DRB1 and DQB1; about 520 for DQA1; 606 for DPA1; and 400 to 480 for DPB1. About five DR-DQ haplotypes were handled as single units for association and clustering, since linkage in the cohort was strong. Among several hundred genotyped donors of the cohort, an average of around 250,000 unique TCR beta nucleotide sequences was sequenced per donor, of which 15% to 20% were non-productive. What the authors observed across the whole study: When HLA alleles, especially DR and DQ, strongly co-occurred, attributing TCR associations to individual alleles was difficult. V-gene and J-gene trimming of TCR beta chains was associated with a missense DCLRE1C variant in a later genetic analysis, and the association was replicated in an independent cohort. A cluster of highly shared sequence variants was judged likely to represent a technical artifact of the sequencing pipeline. A total of 164 TCR beta chains were listed by the study as associated with cytomegalovirus. According to the authors, the approach could potentially be generalized to other disease states and immunological phenotypes. Because counts were too low, roughly 18 rarely observed V segments, including chromosome 9 orphons, were left out of the earlier analysis of 500 to 650 of the donors. An earlier analysis of approximately 540 of the donors showed that most TCR beta V segments appeared in productive rearrangements either about 87% or about 30% of the time, which broadly matched IMGT annotations. A further reported finding was that TCR beta sequences accurately predicted the HLA-A and HLA-B alleles for most subjects in the first cohort. The presence/absence analyses assumed that sequencing depth was roughly uniform across donors, and that assumption may not be true. Because some donors lacked HLA typing at each locus, the association tests relied only on the typed subset. Because the 87-base-pair reads could not distinguish some IMGT-functional V segments, including TRBV6-2 and TRBV6-3, those segments were excluded. In vitro tests confirmed that three of the cytomegalovirus-associated TCR beta chains recognize cytomegalovirus antigens. This cohort had only TCR beta chains sequenced, and the lack of alpha or paired-chain data limited which features could be detected. A later analysis associated 15,000 to 20,000 TCR beta sequences with specific HLA alleles at a false discovery rate of 0.05. In a later analysis, TCR association rates were found to vary across HLA loci, with the most associated TCRs seen for DRB1 alleles and the fewest for HLA-C alleles. Compared with equally common non-associated chains, HLA-associated TCR beta chains in a later analysis were more clonally expanded and had lower generation probabilities. Across donors, most TCR sequences were observed very rarely, whereas some public TCRs were present in many individuals. In a later analysis, several top co-occurrence clusters were reported to appear linked to parvovirus B19, influenza, CMV and Epstein-Barr virus. Correlated functional status among segregating V segments might reflect linkage disequilibrium, but an unknown experimental factor could not be ruled out. In a later analysis, most CMV-associated TCR beta chains were found to appear HLA-restricted, with HLA associations seemingly driven largely by CMV exposure. For the cohort, immune exposure information was limited to CMV serostatus. In both the original and validation cohorts, the classifier was reported to diagnose cytomegalovirus status with high specificity and sensitivity. A later genetic analysis reported fewer N-insertions in productive TCRs among donors in an Asian-associated ancestry cluster than the approximately 700-donor mean.

The V end gives up 6 bases and the J end 1 base, leaving 7 bases in the junction not matched to a gene. Reading the germline V gene gives CDR1 SNHLY and CDR2 FYNNEI. The CDR3 sequence holds 16 residues, the cysteine and phenylalanine included. Here the CDR3 DNA is all that survives: 48 bases in frame from base 1. Libraries came from the immunoSEQ multiplex PCR assay. For the multiplex PCR, a mixture combining 60 forward primers for TCR Vbeta segments and 13 reverse primers for TCR Jbeta segments was used. The CDR3 region of rearranged TCR beta genes was amplified from genomic DNA with a multiplex PCR assay. The Illumina HiSeq System was used to sequence the amplified TCR beta libraries as 87-base-pair reads. From the authors' description of their analysis: In a later analysis, roughly 80 million unique TCR beta chains were counted across the 650 to 700 repertoires, and about 10 million of these chains were shared by at least two donors. A nearest-neighbor algorithm error-corrected the raw reads and collapsed the reads into unique sequences, merging closely related sequences to remove PCR and sequencing errors. Alignment of CDR3 sequences to IMGT reference sequences was used to assign V, D and J gene segments. Each retained sequence needed at least a six-nucleotide match to both a V gene segment and a J gene segment. A rearrangement counted as productive if the CDR3 had no stop codons and remained in frame with V and J, and every other rearrangement counted as non-productive. Following IMGT convention, CDR3 was defined as the stretch from the second conserved V-encoded cysteine to the conserved J-encoded phenylalanine. The earlier analysis of about 640 of the donors excluded any sequence lacking an unambiguous match to a single V gene segment. In an earlier analysis of a few hundred of the donors, V segments were called functional above 56.7% productive rearrangements and were called segregating when the between-donor standard deviation exceeded 5%. A statistical classification framework was developed to diagnose cytomegalovirus status using the catalog of TCR beta chain sequences. A later analysis assigned V and J genes by comparing TCR nucleotide sequences with IMGT/GENE-DB human TR gene sequences. The TCRdist pipeline was used in a later analysis to assign CDR3 sequences and most-parsimonious VDJ recombination scenarios. In a later analysis, each TCR beta chain was defined by its CDR3 amino acid sequence together with its V-gene family, and reads without a unique V-gene family were excluded. As a way to deal with suspected cross-contamination and a sequencing artifact, a later analysis dropped 450 to 700 nucleotide sequences that were highly shared and had low generation probability. In a later analysis, a clonal expansion index was calculated for each public chain from normalized within-repertoire ranks of inferred template counts. A later analysis computed generation probabilities with a VDJ recombination model fitted to out-of-frame rearrangements, and checked the results against IGoR. In a later analysis, hypergeometric tests were used to score TCR-TCR, TCR-HLA and TCR-CMV co-occurrence, with a repertoire-size bias correction applied to TCR pairs. A later analysis estimated false discovery rates by permuting HLA or CMV assignments 20 times. A later analysis grouped co-occurring TCRs with DBSCAN, adding TCRdist sequence similarity when clustering within HLA-allele-positive subsets. For co-occurrence clustering, repertoires with fewer than 30,000 or more than 120,000 public chains were excluded, along with five repertoires with anomalous nucleotide sharing. TCRdb limited this immuneACCESS table to in-frame rearrangements with V and J called. A share of clones is missing; checked studies link under half to unresolved V genes, and the rest is unexplained. D and trimming come from the DNA, and the V and J calls and clone size come from that table. The table of this sample itemizes 200,000 or so clones. Clones ranked in the top ten supply 0.7% to 0.8% of the sample.

Details on this clone: Its antigen remains unidentified.

The cohort was made up of approximately 700 healthy bone marrow donors. At the time of sampling, all cohort members were nominally healthy, though unrecorded immune exposures were likely present. The donor tested CMV seronegative, placing the donor among the 350 to 400 seronegative members of the cohort. Each donor provided a peripheral blood sample, and peripheral blood mononuclear cells were used for TCR beta sequencing. Genomic DNA was extracted from the blood cell samples with the Qiagen DNeasy Blood Extraction Kit. The source is a boy younger than 18 in good health and CMV-seronegative. This receptor chain uses TRBV2 and TRBJ2-2, with 8 junctional bases fitting TRBD1. Material for sequencing was PBMCs. At the DNA level, the sequence is TGTGCCAGCAGGGACAGGGAGGCCCTGAACACCGGGGAGCTGTTTTTT. Its amino acids are CASRDREALNTGELFF.